Listed below are T cell receptor beta chains from one sample, sequenced in a study of CD8 T cells in Susac syndrome. TCRdb analysed the immunoSEQ multiplex PCR reads with MiXCR anew, one entry per CDR3 protein. The sample includes 250,000 to 350,000 distinct CDR3 sequences, roughly nine tenths of them seen just once. The specimen was CD4+ T cells from PBMCs. These TCRs come from a human donor with multiple sclerosis. The CDR3 runs from the conserved cysteine through the conserved F or W.

j_call: TRBJ2-4; v_call: TRBV7-9; cdr3_aa: CASSLGTAGNIQYF
j_call: TRBJ2-4; v_call: TRBV11-1; cdr3_aa: CASSPPEVSGRGRLAKNIQYF
j_call: TRBJ2-3; v_call: TRBV11-3; cdr3_aa: CASSSYPDTQYF
j_call: TRBJ1-5; v_call: TRBV12-3/TRBV12-4; cdr3_aa: CASSIDGHQPQHF
j_call: TRBJ2-7; v_call: TRBV6-1; cdr3_aa: CASSRVGRRYEQYF
j_call: TRBJ2-2; v_call: TRBV7-3; cdr3_aa: CASSVLGAGFGELFF
j_call: TRBJ1-4; v_call: TRBV20-1; cdr3_aa: CSARDQVGGNEKLFF
j_call: TRBJ2-3; v_call: TRBV6-5; cdr3_aa: CASYRGGGDTQYF
j_call: TRBJ2-6; v_call: TRBV6-6; cdr3_aa: CASMGRSGANVLTF
j_call: TRBJ1-3; v_call: TRBV30; cdr3_aa: CAWRQNLLGGNTIYF